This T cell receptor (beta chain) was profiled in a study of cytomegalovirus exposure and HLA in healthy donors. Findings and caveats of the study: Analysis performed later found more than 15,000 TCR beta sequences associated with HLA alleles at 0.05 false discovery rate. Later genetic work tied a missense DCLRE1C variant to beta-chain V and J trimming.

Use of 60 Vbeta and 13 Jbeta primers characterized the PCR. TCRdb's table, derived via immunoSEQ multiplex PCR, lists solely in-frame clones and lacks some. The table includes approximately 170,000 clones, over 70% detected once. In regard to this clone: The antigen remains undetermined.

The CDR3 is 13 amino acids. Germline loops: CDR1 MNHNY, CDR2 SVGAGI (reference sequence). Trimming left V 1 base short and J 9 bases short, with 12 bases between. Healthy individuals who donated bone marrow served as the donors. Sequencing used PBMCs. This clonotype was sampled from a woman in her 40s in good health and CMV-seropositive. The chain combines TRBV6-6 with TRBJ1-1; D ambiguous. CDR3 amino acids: CASSYYRAGKAFF. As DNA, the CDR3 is TGTGCCAGCAGTTACTATCGTGCGGGGAAAGCTTTCTTT.